These 17 T cell receptor beta chains share one sample of origin, sequenced in a study of regulatory T cells in long-lasting Graves disease (dated by TCRdb to the early 2020s). The time point label corresponds to: persistent/refractory GD, antithyroid drugs over 5 years with positive TRAb. RNA was extracted from PBMCs in TRIzol for both TCR sequencing and RNA sequencing. The receptor library was made with multiplex PCR. Sequencing instrument: Illumina HiSeq 4000. TCR beta libraries were built with iRepertoire HTBI primers and Arm-PCR amplification of CDR3 regions. The raw public data were reprocessed by TCRdb itself: fastp quality trimming at Q25, MiXCR clonotype calling, in-frame beta chains only. Here each entry gathers all rows of one CDR3 protein and keeps the most common genes and DNA. The sample yields 310,000 or so distinct CDR3 sequences; about 20% were counted once. Of the sample, just under 30% falls within the top ten clones.

The specimen was peripheral blood mononuclear cells (PBMCs), collected when the disease was refractory, from a patient treated with antithyroid drugs. Every receptor here comes from a female donor with Graves disease.

This chain connects TRBV19 to TRBJ1-5; D gene ambiguous. This CDR3 is 13 amino acids long. The germline V gene encodes CDR1 LNHDA and CDR2 SQIVND (reference sequence). V was clipped by 3 bases and J by 3 bases, with 6 bases between them. The CDR3 sequence: CASSIQVNQPQHF. CDR3 bases: TGTGCCAGTAGTATCCAGGTCAATCAGCCCCAGCATTTT.

This clonotype was counted many times. The CDR3 nucleotides read TGTGCCAGCAGTTCCGTTCACGACTATGGCTACACCTTC. Protein product: CASSSVHDYGYTF. This chain joins TRBV6-5 and TRBJ1-2, with D unresolved. There are 13 residues in the CDR3. The V gene's germline CDR1 is MNHEY and CDR2 SVGAGI. Trimming removed 4 bases at V and 3 bases at J, with 9 bases between.

The CDR3 protein is CASSEHSGRYIQETQYF. The CDR3 DNA follows: TGCGCCAGCAGTGAGCATAGCGGGAGGTATATCCAAGAGACCCAGTACTTC. This rearrangement joins TRBV10-2 to TRBJ2-5; 10 bases agree with TRBD2. CDR1 and CDR2 (germline): WSHSY, SAAADI. The V and J ends lost 2 bases and 1 base, in that order; junction bases with no gene match: 7. The CDR3 sequence is 17 residues long.

This clonotype was recorded at least ten times. The CDR3: CSAKGQLSNQPQHF. The CDR3 DNA sequence: TGCAGTGCTAAAGGGCAGTTGAGCAATCAGCCCCAGCATTTT. The chain uses TRBV20-1 and TRBJ1-5; D not certain. This CDR3 has 14 residues. Trimming stripped 4 bases from V and 1 base from J, with 11 bases between. The germline CDR1 and CDR2 sequences are DFQATT and SNEGSKA (reference sequence).

Ten or more counts support this clonotype. The chain has TRBV12-3 or TRBV12-4 and TRBJ2-7, with D possibly being TRBD1 (6 bases). The V gene lost 3 bases and the J gene lost 5 bases, with 20 bases spanning the gap. The CDR3 has 16 amino acids. The CDR3 DNA sequence: TGTGCCAGCAGTTTGGATTGGGACACCTCCCCGGACGAGCAGTACTTC. This encodes CASSLDWDTSPDEQYF.

This clonotype was recorded a few times. The genes are TRBV5-1 and TRBJ1-1; D gene uncertain. CDR3 length: 17 amino acids. CDR1 and CDR2 from the germline V gene are SGHRS and YFSETQ. V was trimmed by 0 bases and J by 6 bases, leaving 21 bases between them. The CDR3 protein is CASSLAGEDSPLPEAFF. The CDR3 bases are TGCGCCAGCAGCTTGGCCGGGGAGGATTCCCCCCTTCCTGAAGCTTTCTTT. The whole variable domain, remainder taken from reference TRBV5-1 and TRBJ1-1, is KAGVTQTPRYLIKTRGQQVTLSCSPISGHRSVSWYQQTPGQGLQFLFEYFSETQRNKGNFPGRFSGRQFSNSRSEMNVSTLELGDSALYLCASSLAGEDSPLPEAFFGQGTRLTVV.

This clonotype came up a few times. V is TRBV7-9 and J is TRBJ1-1; D remains ambiguous. The germline V gene encodes CDR1 SEHNR and CDR2 FQNEAQ (reference sequence). There are 12 residues in the CDR3. V lost 5 bases and J lost 8, with 12 bases in between. The CDR3 loop is CASSAELNEAFF. The CDR3 DNA sequence: TGTGCCAGCAGCGCCGAGCTTAACGAAGCTTTCTTT.

The V gene is TRBV11-1, the J gene TRBJ1-6, with 7 bases identical to TRBD1. From germline, CDR1 is SGHAT and CDR2 FQDESV (reference sequence). The CDR3 has 16 amino acids. V shed 2 bases, J shed 8 bases, and the junction held 9 bases outside the gene matches. Here the CDR3 reads CASSLFPGTAYSPLHF. The CDR3, as DNA: TGTGCCAGCAGCTTATTTCCCGGGACAGCATATTCACCCCTCCACTTT.

In this sample, this clonotype turned up a few times. The CDR3: CAISEGLTGNTIYF. Written as DNA, the CDR3 is TGTGCCATCAGTGAGGGGTTAACCGGAAACACCATATATTTT. The chain combines TRBV10-3 with TRBJ1-3; D not resolved. Germline CDR1 reads ENHRY; CDR2 reads SYGVKD. The CDR3 is made up of 14 amino acids. V was cut by 2 bases and J by 4 bases, with 9 bases left in between.

This chain joins TRBV12-3 or TRBV12-4 and TRBJ2-7; 13 bases fit TRBD2. V lost 5 bases to trimming and J lost 3 bases; unmatched junction nucleotides: 4. There are 15 residues in the CDR3. CDR3 sequence (DNA): TGTGCCAGCAGTGACGGGACTAGCGGGAACTACGAGCAGTACTTC. Amino acids: CASSDGTSGNYEQYF.

The genes are TRBV4-3 and TRBJ1-1; D perhaps matches TRBD1 (6 bases). The CDR3 is 13 amino acids. Germline lookup yields CDR1 LGHNA and CDR2 YSLEER. V shed 0 bases and J shed 9 bases, with 11 bases lying between them. CDR3 bases: TGCGCCAGCAGCCAAGAAGGGGGGAGTAAAGCTTTCTTT. Translation: CASSQEGGSKAFF.

This clonotype showed up many times. V usage is TRBV6-1 and J usage is TRBJ1-4; D ambiguous. The V and J ends lost 5 bases and 11 bases respectively, with 15 bases between them. The germline V gene has CDR1 MNHNS and CDR2 SASEGT. The length of the CDR3 is 13 residues. For the CDR3, the DNA is TGTGCCAGCAGTCCGGGCCCCGGGAGGAAACTGTTTTTT. Amino acids: CASSPGPGRKLFF.

The rearrangement links TRBV5-1 to TRBJ1-2; D is possibly TRBD1 (5 bases). The CDR3 spans 15 residues. Deletions cut 3 bases from V and 9 bases from J, with 21 bases between. The germline V gene encodes CDR1 SGHRS and CDR2 YFSETQ. The CDR3 DNA sequence: TGCGCCAGCAGCTCGGCCGGGGACGGGCCTGGGCGCTACACCTTC. Protein: CASSSAGDGPGRYTF.

This clonotype was counted between two and nine times. The rearrangement links TRBV11-1 to TRBJ2-7, with 10 bases lining up with TRBD2. V lost 4 bases to trimming and J lost 3 bases; unmatched junction nucleotides: 9. CDR1 and CDR2 from the germline V gene are SGHAT and FQDESV (reference sequence). The CDR3 loop spans 16 amino acids. In nucleotides, the CDR3 is TGTGCCAGCAGCTCACCTAGCGGGAGATCCCTCTACGAGCAGTACTTC. It specifies CASSSPSGRSLYEQYF.

V is TRBV7-6 and J is TRBJ1-1, with D possibly being TRBD1 (6 bases). Trimming removed 1 base at V and 6 bases at J, with 9 bases between. Germline assignment: CDR1 SGHVS and CDR2 FNYEAQ. The CDR3 totals 13 residues. CDR3 protein: CASSLDREAEAFF. CDR3 nucleotides: TGTGCCAGCAGCTTAGACAGGGAGGCTGAAGCTTTCTTT.

The gene calls are TRBV6-5 and TRBJ1-2; no firm D call. Germline V gives CDR1 MNHEY, CDR2 SVGAGI. The length of the CDR3 is 16 residues. The germline V and J ends were trimmed by 0 bases and 3 bases, with 14 bases remaining between them. The CDR3 loop reads CASSYSIDYVDYGYTF. In DNA, the CDR3 is TGTGCCAGCAGTTACTCGATAGACTACGTTGACTATGGCTACACCTTC.

The chain has TRBV20-1 and TRBJ2-7, with D unresolved. This CDR3 has 15 amino acids. Trimming took 0 bases from V and 0 from J, leaving 12 bases between them. Germline V CDR1 and CDR2: DFQATT, SNEGSKA (reference sequence). This CDR3 is CSARDRVGRSYEQYF. CDR3 coding DNA: TGCAGTGCTAGAGATCGAGTAGGCCGCTCCTACGAGCAGTACTTC.